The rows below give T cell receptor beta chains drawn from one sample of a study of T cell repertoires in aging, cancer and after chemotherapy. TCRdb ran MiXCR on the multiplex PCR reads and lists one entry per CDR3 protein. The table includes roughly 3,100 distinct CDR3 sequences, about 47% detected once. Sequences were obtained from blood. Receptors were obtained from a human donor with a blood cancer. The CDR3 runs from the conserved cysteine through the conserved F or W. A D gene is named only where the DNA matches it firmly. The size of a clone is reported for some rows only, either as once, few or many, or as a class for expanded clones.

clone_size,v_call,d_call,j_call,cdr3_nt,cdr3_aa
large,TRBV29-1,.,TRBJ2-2,TGCAGCGCACCCACCGACTACACCGGGGAGCTGTTTTTT,CSAPTDYTGELFF
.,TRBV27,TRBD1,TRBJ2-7,TGTGCCAGCAGTTTAAGATCCGGGACAGGGGTGTACGAGCAGTACTTC,CASSLRSGTGVYEQYF
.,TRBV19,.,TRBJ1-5,TGTGCCAGTAGTGGTAGCAATCAGCCCCAGCATTTT,CASSGSNQPQHF
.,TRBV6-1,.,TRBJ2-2,TGTGCCAGCAGTGTTCAACTGAACACCGGGGAGCTGTTTTTT,CASSVQLNTGELFF
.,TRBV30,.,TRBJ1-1,TGTGCCTGGAGTGGGAACATCGGGAACACTGAAGCTTTCTTT,CAWSGNIGNTEAFF
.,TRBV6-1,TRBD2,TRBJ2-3,TGTGCCAGCAGTGAACTAGCGGGGCCGGATGCGCAGTATTTT,CASSELAGPDAQYF
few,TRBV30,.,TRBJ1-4,TGTGCCTGGAGTGTACATCGGGCATACGGTAATGAAAAACTGTTTTTT,CAWSVHRAYGNEKLFF
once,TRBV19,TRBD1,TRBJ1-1,TGTGCCAGTTCCATCGGGACAGGGATCACTGAAGCTTTCTTT,CASSIGTGITEAFF
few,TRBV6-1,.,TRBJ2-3,TGTGCCAGCAGTATTAGGGGTAGCACAGATACGCAGTATTTT,CASSIRGSTDTQYF
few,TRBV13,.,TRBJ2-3,TGCGCCAGCAGCCCTTTGACAGCGAGTAGCACAGATACGCAGTATTTT,CASSPLTASSTDTQYF
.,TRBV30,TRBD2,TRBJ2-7,TGTGCCTCCCCCGCGGGGGGCTCCTACGAGCAGTACTTC,CASPAGGSYEQYF
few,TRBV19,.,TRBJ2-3,TGTGCCAGTAGTATTAACAGGGTGGGTAGAACAGATACGCAGTATTTT,CASSINRVGRTDTQYF
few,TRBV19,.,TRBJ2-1,TGTGCCAGTACAATAACGGGGGCTTACAATGAGCAGTTCTTC,CASTITGAYNEQFF
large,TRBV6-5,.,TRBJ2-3,TGTGCCAGCAGACAGCAGGGGTTCGATACGCAGTATTTT,CASRQQGFDTQYF
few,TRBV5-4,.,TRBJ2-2,TGTGCCAGCAGCTTGGGTGTAGCCGCGAACACCGGGGAGCTGTTTTTT,CASSLGVAANTGELFF
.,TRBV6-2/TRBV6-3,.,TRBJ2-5,TGTGCCAGCAGTTACCCCGCAGGACCTACCCGCGGGACCCAGTACTTC,CASSYPAGPTRGTQYF
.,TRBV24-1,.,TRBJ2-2,TGTGCCACCAGTGCCAACACCGGGGAGCTGTTTTTT,CATSANTGELFF
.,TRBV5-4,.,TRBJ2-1,TGTGCCAGCAGCTTGGGTGGGCAGGGCAATGAGCAGTTCTTC,CASSLGGQGNEQFF
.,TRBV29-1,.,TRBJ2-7,TGCAGCGGGAAAGCAGCAAGCTCCTACGAGCAGTACTTC,CSGKAASSYEQYF
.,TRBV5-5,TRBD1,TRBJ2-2,TGTGCCAGCAGCAGGGACCCGGGACAGGGAACCGGGGAGCTGTTTTTT,CASSRDPGQGTGELFF
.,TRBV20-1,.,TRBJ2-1,TGCAGTGCCAACGAACCGGTGGGGAGGGGGGCCTACAATGAGCAGTTCTTC,CSANEPVGRGAYNEQFF
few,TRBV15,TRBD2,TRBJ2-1,TGTGCCACCAGCAGAGGCCGCCTAGCGGGAAGTAACAATGAGCAGTTCTTC,CATSRGRLAGSNNEQFF
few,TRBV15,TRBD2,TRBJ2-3,TGTGCCACCAGCAGGGGACTAGCGGGGGGCGGGGATACGCAGTATTTT,CATSRGLAGGGDTQYF
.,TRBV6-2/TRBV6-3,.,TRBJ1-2,TGTGCCAGCAGTTACTCGAGCCTAGGGGATGGCTACACCTTC,CASSYSSLGDGYTF
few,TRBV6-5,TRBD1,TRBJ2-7,TGTGCCAGCAGCAATAAGCAGGGGGCCGGAGCACGCTACGAGCAGTACTTC,CASSNKQGAGARYEQYF
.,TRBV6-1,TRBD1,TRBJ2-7,TGTGCCAGCTGGGGACAGGGATTGAGCTCCTACGAGCAGTACTTC,CASWGQGLSSYEQYF
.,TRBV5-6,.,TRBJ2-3,TGTGCCAGCAGCGCTGGACAGGGAGGGAGCACAGATACGCAGTATTTT,CASSAGQGGSTDTQYF
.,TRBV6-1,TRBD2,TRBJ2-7,TGTGCCAGCACTGGACTAGCTGTGGTGTACGAGCAGTACTTC,CASTGLAVVYEQYF
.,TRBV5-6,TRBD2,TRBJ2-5,TGTGCCAGCAGCCCCCCATCGACAATTAGCGGGAGTTCAGAGACCCAGTACTTC,CASSPPSTISGSSETQYF
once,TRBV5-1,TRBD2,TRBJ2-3,TGCGCCAGCAGCCGAGGGACTAGCGGGAGCACAGATACGCAGTATTTT,CASSRGTSGSTDTQYF
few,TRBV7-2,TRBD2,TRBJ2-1,TGTGCCAGCAGCCGAGCGGGGGAAGCCTACAATGAGCAGTTCTTC,CASSRAGEAYNEQFF
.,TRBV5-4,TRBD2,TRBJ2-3,TGTGCCAGCAGCTTGATTGTGAGAGCGGGGGGTCCAGATACGCAGTATTTT,CASSLIVRAGGPDTQYF
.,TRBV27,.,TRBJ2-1,TGTGCCAGCGGTTCGTCGAAGGGATTCCACAATGAGCAGTTCTTC,CASGSSKGFHNEQFF
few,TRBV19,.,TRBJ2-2,TGTGCCAGTAGTAAAATAGCCGGGACGAACACCGGGGAGCTGTTTTTT,CASSKIAGTNTGELFF
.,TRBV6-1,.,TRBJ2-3,TGTGCCAGCAGCGATTCCTGGGCAGATACGCAGTATTTT,CASSDSWADTQYF
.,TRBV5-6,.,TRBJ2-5,TGTGCCAGCAGCTTTGGGGGAACCCAAGAGACCCAGTACTTC,CASSFGGTQETQYF
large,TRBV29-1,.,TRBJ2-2,TGCAGCGTCGATACAGGGATCACCGGGGAGCTGTTTTTT,CSVDTGITGELFF
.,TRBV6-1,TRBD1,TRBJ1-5,TGTGCCAGCACCTCACAGGGGGCTGGGCAGCCCCAGCATTTT,CASTSQGAGQPQHF
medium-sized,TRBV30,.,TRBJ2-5,TGTGCCTGGAGTCAGGACCGAATCGGGTCCCAGTACTTC,CAWSQDRIGSQYF
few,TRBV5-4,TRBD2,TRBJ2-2,TGTGCCAGCAGCGCCCTAGCGGGAGGGCCGTCCGGGGAGCTGTTTTTT,CASSALAGGPSGELFF
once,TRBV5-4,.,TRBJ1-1,TGTGCCAGCACCCGGGACGGGAACACTGAAGCTTTCTTT,CASTRDGNTEAFF
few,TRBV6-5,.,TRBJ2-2,TGTGCCAGCAGTTACACCCGGACAGTAGGCGCGAACACCGGGGAGCTGTTTTTT,CASSYTRTVGANTGELFF
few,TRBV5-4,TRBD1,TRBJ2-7,TGTGCCAGCAGTCAACAGAAAACCGGGACAGGGGGCTACGAGCAGTACTTC,CASSQQKTGTGGYEQYF
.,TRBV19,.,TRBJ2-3,TGTGTCAGTACCGGGCAGAACACAGATACGCAGTATTTT,CVSTGQNTDTQYF
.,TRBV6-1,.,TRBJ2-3,TGTGCCAGCAGTTGGGACTTACGCACAGATACGCAGTATTTT,CASSWDLRTDTQYF
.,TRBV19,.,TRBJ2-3,TGTGCCAGTAGAACGGGGCTATTTGGCTCAGATACGCAGTATTTT,CASRTGLFGSDTQYF
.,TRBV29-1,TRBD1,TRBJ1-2,TGCAGCGTTGAGGGGACAGGGCAACTTTCACGGGGCTACACCTTC,CSVEGTGQLSRGYTF
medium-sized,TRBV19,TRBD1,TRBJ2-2,TGTGCCAGTAGAACAGGGGTGACCGGGGAGCTGTTTTTT,CASRTGVTGELFF
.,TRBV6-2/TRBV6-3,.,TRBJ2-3,TGTGCCAGCAGGATAGGGGATACGCAGTATTTT,CASRIGDTQYF